This TCR beta chain was sequenced for a study of blood T cell repertoires in COVID-19. About the study: Whether acute or convalescent, the COVID-19 samples came from the United States, Italy and Spain. PBMCs, B-cell-depleted T cells, or T cells provided the cDNA or gDNA that made up the material.

Using immunoSEQ multiplex PCR, the repertoire was profiled, and TCRdb retains in-frame clones only, with some absent. Of 65,000 to 75,000 clones in the sample, around 83% were seen once. CDR1 and CDR2 from the germline V gene are KGHSH and LQKENI. The CDR3 loop spans 13 amino acids. V lost 5 bases and J lost 3; bases outside the gene matches: 3. The sample taken for sequencing was peripheral blood. This rearrangement joins TRBV18 to TRBJ1-1; the match to TRBD1 covers 7 bases. This TCR derives from a woman older than 75 with acute or convalescent COVID-19. The CDR3 DNA sequence: TGTGCCAGCTCAAATCAGGGGGACACTGAAGCTTTCTTT. Amino acid sequence: CASSNQGDTEAFF.